What follows are 18 T cell receptor beta chains derived from one specimen sequenced in a study of molecular identifiers for immune sequencing clone quantification. TCRdb processed the PCR reads anew with MiXCR; each CDR3 protein has one entry. The sample shows about 640,000 distinct CDR3 sequences, roughly 21% of them seen only once. The sample comprised naive CD8+ T cells from blood, with Jurkat cell RNA spiked in. Described subset: FACS-sorted CD8+CD4-CCR7+CD45RA+ naive T cells. The receptors here all came from a human donor in good health. Some libraries in this study had Jurkat cell RNA spiked in.

This clonotype was observed many times. J is TRBJ1-1 and V is TRBV3-1; D is undetermined. This CDR3 has 13 residues. Germline V gene sequence: CDR1 LGHDT, CDR2 YNNKEL (reference sequence). Trimming pared 3 bases from V and 6 bases from J, leaving 11 bases between. The CDR3 region is CASSHSGVAEAFF. The CDR3 DNA reads TGTGCCAGCAGCCATTCGGGTGTTGCTGAAGCTTTCTTT.

Many counts were recorded for this clonotype. The chain couples TRBV4-1 to TRBJ2-3; D might be TRBD2 (5 bases). Germline V gene sequence: CDR1 MGHRA, CDR2 YSYEKL. V shed 6 bases and J shed 5 bases, with 15 bases lying between them. The CDR3 length is 14 residues. The CDR3 DNA is TGCGCCAGCAGATCGTTAGCGAGCGGAGATACGCAGTATTTT. This sequence encodes CASRSLASGDTQYF.

In this sample, this clonotype turned up many times. This chain connects TRBV7-9 to TRBJ2-3, with 7 bases lining up with TRBD1. CDR1 is SEHNR and CDR2 is FQNEAQ in the germline V gene (reference sequence). The CDR3 is 15 amino acids. J was trimmed by 2 bases and V by 5 bases; bases with no gene match: 7. Here the CDR3 reads CASSIPGQSTDTQYF. CDR3 sequence (DNA): TGTGCCAGCAGCATTCCGGGACAGTCCACAGATACGCAGTATTTT.

Turning to this clonotype: A read error may explain this, as a much larger clone is one base away. This rearrangement joins TRBV14 to TRBJ2-3; D remains ambiguous. The germline gives CDR1 SGHDN, CDR2 FVKESK. This CDR3 region has 16 residues. Trimming removed 0 bases at V and 3 bases at J, with 13 bases between. The CDR3 here is CASSQERGARTDTQYF. CDR3 nucleotides: TGTGCCAGCAGCCAAGAAAGAGGCGCTAGGACAGATACGCAGTATTTT.

This clonotype occurred many times. The V gene is TRBV19, the J gene TRBJ2-7, with 10 bases that match TRBD2. This CDR3 is 18 amino acids long. The germline gives CDR1 LNHDA, CDR2 SQIVND (reference sequence). With 5 bases clipped from V and 2 bases from J, the junction kept 15 bases outside the gene matches. CDR3 DNA: TGTGCCAGTAGTGCCGGACTAGCGGAAAGACTTTTTCCCTACGAGCAGTACTTC. It translates to CASSAGLAERLFPYEQYF.

The chain has TRBV6-6 and TRBJ2-7; 12 bases align to TRBD1. The CDR3 has 15 residues. Germline V CDR1 and CDR2: MNHNY, SVGAGI (reference sequence). V lost 4 bases, J lost 5 bases, and 6 bases stayed unmatched. The CDR3: CASSLPGQGAHEQYF. The DNA of the CDR3 is TGTGCCAGCAGTTTACCGGGACAGGGGGCCCACGAGCAGTACTTC.

There are many counts of this clonotype. This sequence joins TRBV5-4 and TRBJ2-6; weak D call: TRBD2 (5 bases). V gave up 0 bases and J gave up 2 bases, with 9 bases separating them. The germline CDR1 and CDR2 sequences are SGHNT and YYREEE (reference sequence). The CDR3 totals 16 residues. The CDR3 DNA follows: TGTGCCAGCAGCTTGGATCCGGGGACTGGGGCCAACGTCCTGACTTTC. Its translation is CASSLDPGTGANVLTF.

With regard to this clonotype: A clone one base away is much larger, so this may be a read error. This chain links TRBV7-6 with TRBJ2-1; weak D call: TRBD2 (5 bases). Trimming removed 1 base from V and 6 bases from J, with 16 bases in between. The germline gives CDR1 SGHVS, CDR2 FNYEAQ. The CDR3 totals 16 residues. CDR3 region: CASSLVWSSRSNEQFF. The CDR3 bases are TGTGCCAGCAGCTTAGTTTGGTCTAGCAGGTCCAATGAGCAGTTCTTC.

This clonotype has ten or more counts. The chain uses TRBV6-5 and TRBJ1-5; D unresolved. CDR3 length equals 13 residues. Germline V lookup: CDR1 MNHEY, CDR2 SVGAGI. With 0 bases removed from V and 7 bases from J, the gap between germline ends came to 7 bases. CDR3 amino acids: CASSYSRTQPQHF. CDR3 DNA: TGTGCCAGCAGTTACTCACGAACCCAGCCCCAGCATTTT.

The count of this clonotype is one. The chain uses TRBV7-9 and TRBJ2-7; 10 bases line up with TRBD2. This CDR3 has 16 residues. V lost 5 bases and J lost 1; bases outside the gene matches: 8. CDR1 is SEHNR and CDR2 is FQNEAQ in the germline V gene (reference sequence). The CDR3: CASSRLAGENSYEQYF. CDR3 bases: TGTGCCAGCAGCCGTCTAGCGGGAGAGAATTCCTACGAGCAGTACTTC.

This clonotype was recorded many times. V and J are TRBV20-1 and TRBJ1-5; TRBD1 agrees at 7 bases. The germline V gene has CDR1 DFQATT and CDR2 SNEGSKA (reference sequence). CDR3 length: 16 amino acids. V was pared by 2 bases and J by 1 base, with 8 bases of the junction left unmatched. CDR3 region: CSARPRKGASNQPQHF. DNA for the CDR3: TGCAGTGCTAGACCAAGGAAGGGGGCGAGCAATCAGCCCCAGCATTTT.

The rearrangement uses TRBV4-3 and TRBJ2-1; the D gene is possibly TRBD1 (5 bases). The CDR3 has 19 residues. Trimming left V 0 bases short and J 0 bases short, with 18 bases between. CDR1 is LGHNA and CDR2 is YSLEER in the germline V gene. As DNA, the CDR3 is TGCGCCAGCAGCCAAGATGAGCTTAGTGGGGCAGGCTCCTACAATGAGCAGTTCTTC. Translating gives CASSQDELSGAGSYNEQFF.

This clonotype appeared many times. V and J are TRBV4-3 and TRBJ1-1; D possibly corresponds to TRBD1 (6 bases). Trimming removed 0 bases from V and 0 bases from J, with 11 bases in between. The germline gives CDR1 LGHNA, CDR2 YSLEER. The CDR3 totals 16 residues. In DNA form, the CDR3 reads TGCGCCAGCAGCCAAGAGGGGGGGGCCATGAACACTGAAGCTTTCTTT. Protein sequence: CASSQEGGAMNTEAFF.

This clonotype was seen at least ten times. This chain uses TRBV4-1 with TRBJ2-2; D uncertain. Trimming pared 0 bases from V and 5 bases from J, leaving 4 bases between. The CDR3 is made up of 13 amino acids. Germline V CDR1 and CDR2: MGHRA, YSYEKL. Here the CDR3 DNA reads TGCGCCAGCAGCCAAGATGGGACCGGGGAGCTGTTTTTT. Protein: CASSQDGTGELFF.

This chain links TRBV19 with TRBJ1-2, with 7 bases matching TRBD1. Germline CDR1 reads LNHDA; CDR2 reads SQIVND (reference sequence). CDR3 size: 15 residues. The J segment lost 8 bases and the V segment lost 3 bases, leaving 12 bases of the junction unmatched. The CDR3 DNA reads as TGTGCCAGTAGTATCTCCCCCTGGGACAGCGGGGGCTACACCTTC. Protein sequence: CASSISPWDSGGYTF.

V usage is TRBV27 and J usage is TRBJ2-1; D possibly matches TRBD1 or TRBD2 (6 bases each). The CDR3 runs to 14 residues. Germline V lookup: CDR1 MNHEY, CDR2 SMNVEV (reference sequence). V lost 5 bases to trimming and J lost 9 bases, with 17 bases between them. The CDR3 loop is CASSLQTGGSEQFF. In nucleotides, the CDR3 is TGTGCCAGCAGTCTCCAGACCGGGGGCAGTGAGCAGTTCTTC.

Note on this clonotype: This may be a read error: a much more frequent sequence differs by one nucleotide. The V gene is TRBV7-9, the J gene TRBJ2-3; 7 bases are a match to TRBD1. Germline lookup yields CDR1 SEHNR and CDR2 FQNEAQ (reference sequence). V lost 6 bases, J lost 6 bases, and 12 bases stayed unmatched. CDR3 length: 15 amino acids. CDR3 coding DNA: TGTGCCAGCAGAGGGACAGATTTTTGGTCGGATACGCAGTATTTT. As protein: CASRGTDFWSDTQYF.

This clonotype was seen ten or more times. The rearrangement joins TRBV19 to TRBJ2-7; D is possibly TRBD1 or TRBD2 (6 bases each). The V end was cut by 8 bases, the J end by 0 bases, with 17 bases between. Germline V gene sequence: CDR1 LNHDA, CDR2 SQIVND (reference sequence). The CDR3 runs 15 residues. In nucleotides, the CDR3 is TGTGCCAGTGGGTTAACAGGGACTCCCTCCTACGAGCAGTACTTC. Protein sequence: CASGLTGTPSYEQYF.